The T cell receptor beta chain under discussion was sequenced for a study of blood T cell repertoires in COVID-19. Across the study: Whether acute or convalescent, the COVID-19 samples came from the United States, Italy and Spain.

Sequenced by immunoSEQ multiplex PCR; TCRdb stores in-frame clones only, minus some. The data contain tens of thousands of clones, roughly 90% of them seen just once; the ten biggest clones take up 1.3% to 1.5%. The receptor was isolated from a man aged 45-65 years with acute or convalescent COVID-19. The sequenced sample was peripheral blood.

The CDR3 DNA sequence: TGTGCCAGCAGTCGGGCCCTAACGGGGATCGGGGAGCTGTTTTTT. Protein product: CASSRALTGIGELFF. The V gene is TRBV28, the J gene TRBJ2-2; weak D call: TRBD2 (5 bases). The germline V and J ends were trimmed by 5 bases and 7 bases, with 17 bases remaining between them. The CDR3 spans 15 residues. Germline lookup yields CDR1 MDHEN and CDR2 SYDVKM.